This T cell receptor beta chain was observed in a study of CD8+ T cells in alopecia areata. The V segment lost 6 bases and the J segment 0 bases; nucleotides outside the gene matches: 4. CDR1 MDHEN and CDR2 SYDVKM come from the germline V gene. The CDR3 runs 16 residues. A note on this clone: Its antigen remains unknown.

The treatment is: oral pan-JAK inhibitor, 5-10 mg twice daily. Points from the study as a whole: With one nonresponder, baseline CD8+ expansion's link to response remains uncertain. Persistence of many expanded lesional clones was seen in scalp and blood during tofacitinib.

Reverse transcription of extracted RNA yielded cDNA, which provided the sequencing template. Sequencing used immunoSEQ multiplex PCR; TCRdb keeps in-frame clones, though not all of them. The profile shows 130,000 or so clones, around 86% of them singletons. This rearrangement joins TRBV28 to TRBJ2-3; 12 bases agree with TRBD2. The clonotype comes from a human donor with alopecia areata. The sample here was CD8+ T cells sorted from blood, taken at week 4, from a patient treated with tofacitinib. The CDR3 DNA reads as TGTGCCAGCAGCAGGACTAGCGGGGCTAGCACAGATACGCAGTATTTT. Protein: CASSRTSGASTDTQYF.